Listed below are T cell receptor beta chains from one sample, sequenced in a study of cytomegalovirus exposure and HLA in healthy donors. Data came from immunoSEQ multiplex PCR; TCRdb stores just in-frame clones and leaves some out. The listing contains around 46,000 clones. Sequenced input: PBMCs. The receptors come from a middle-aged woman in good health and CMV-seronegative. CDR3s include the opening cysteine and the closing phenylalanine or tryptophan. The D gene is left open where the match is weak.

TRBJ1-1	TRBV11-2	-	TGTGCCAGCAGCTTAGTCCGGGGTACTGAAGCTTTCTTT	CASSLVRGTEAFF
TRBJ2-1	TRBV7-2	-	TGTGCCAGCAGCTTAGGGTGGAGCGTTGAGCAGTTCTTC	CASSLGWSVEQFF
TRBJ2-1	TRBV5-1	TRBD2	TGCGCCAGCAGCAGTTCGAGGGTAGCGGGAGGGCCGGTGGACGAGCAGTTCTTC	CASSSSRVAGGPVDEQFF
TRBJ1-2	TRBV7-9	TRBD1	TGTGCCAGCAGCTTAGCAGCGCTAGATCGGACAGGGCGCGGCTACACCTTC	CASSLAALDRTGRGYTF
TRBJ2-7	TRBV11-2	-	TGTGCCAGCAGCTGGCTACCCAGACTAACGTCCGACGAGCAGTACTTC	CASSWLPRLTSDEQYF
TRBJ1-5	TRBV28	-	TGTGCCAGCGCCATCCGCAGGGGCCATCAGCCCCAGCATTTT	CASAIRRGHQPQHF
TRBJ1-1	TRBV7-6	-	TGTGCCAGCAGCTTAGGCCATGGAGACTTAGAAGCTTTCTTT	CASSLGHGDLEAFF
TRBJ1-2	TRBV2	TRBD1	TGTGCCACATCCCCGGGACAGGGGAGATATGGCTACACCTTC	CATSPGQGRYGYTF
TRBJ2-3	TRBV6-5	-	TGTGCCAGCAGGCTAGGGGGGGGCGGAATAGATACGCAGTATTTT	CASRLGGGGIDTQYF
TRBJ1-1	TRBV9	TRBD1	TGTGCCAGCAGTTCAAAAGTGGACAGGGGGAATGAAGCTTTCTTT	CASSSKVDRGNEAFF
TRBJ2-1	TRBV9	-	TGTGCCAGCAGCGTGCGACTAAACTACAATGAGCAGTTCTTC	CASSVRLNYNEQFF
TRBJ1-2	TRBV30	TRBD1	TGTGCCTGGAGTGTTGGACAGGGAGATGGCTACACCTTC	CAWSVGQGDGYTF
TRBJ2-2	TRBV28	-	TGTGCCAGCAGTTTTCGAGTGGTCGGGGAGCTGTTTTTT	CASSFRVVGELFF
TRBJ2-7	TRBV29-1	-	TGCAGCGTTAACGACGGAGCCTACGAGCAGTACTTC	CSVNDGAYEQYF
TRBJ2-2	TRBV4-2	-	TGTGCCAGCAGCCAAGATTCTAGGACCGGGGAGCTGTTTTTT	CASSQDSRTGELFF
TRBJ1-2	TRBV6-6	TRBD1	TGTGCCAGCAGTAACCGAGGGACAGGTATAGACTATGGCTACACCTTC	CASSNRGTGIDYGYTF
TRBJ1-1	TRBV5-1	-	TGCGCCAGCAGCTTTTCTCTGGGCACGAACACTGAAGCTTTCTTT	CASSFSLGTNTEAFF
TRBJ2-5	TRBV27	TRBD1	TGTGCCAGCCGCAGACAGGGCGGTCGAGAGACCCAGTACTTC	CASRRQGGRETQYF
TRBJ1-2	TRBV7-8	-	TGTGCCAGCAGCCTTGAGTCAGGGCCCGCTAACTATGGCTACACCTTC	CASSLESGPANYGYTF
TRBJ2-2	TRBV9	-	TGTGCCAGCAGCGTGAGGGAAACCGGGGAGCTGTTTTTT	CASSVRETGELFF
TRBJ1-2	TRBV6-5	-	TGTGCCAGCAGCGCTACAGGGTCGAGAGGGTATGGCTACACCTTC	CASSATGSRGYGYTF
TRBJ2-7	TRBV4-3	TRBD1	TGCGCCAGCAGCCAAGATGGGACAGGGCCCGAGCAGTACTTC	CASSQDGTGPEQYF
TRBJ2-7	TRBV4-2	TRBD2	TGTGCCAGCAGCCAAGAGGGGGGAGGGGATGGAGCGGGAGTATACGAGCAGTACTTC	CASSQEGGGDGAGVYEQYF
TRBJ1-5	TRBV13	TRBD1	TGTGCCAGCAGCTCTTCCCGGGACAGGGTTAATCAGCCCCAGCATTTT	CASSSSRDRVNQPQHF
TRBJ2-3	TRBV5-8	TRBD1	TGTGCCAGCAGCTTGACAGGGGGCGGCACAGATACGCAGTATTTT	CASSLTGGGTDTQYF
TRBJ2-7	TRBV29-1	TRBD1	TGCAGCGTCGGGACAGGGGTCTACGAGCAGTACTTC	CSVGTGVYEQYF
TRBJ2-1	TRBV7-2	-	TGTGCCAGCAGCCCCGGGGATGGTGAGCAGTTCTTC	CASSPGDGEQFF
TRBJ2-7	TRBV28	-	TGTGCCACTCGCGGGGACGAGCAGTACTTC	CATRGDEQYF
TRBJ2-7	TRBV7-2	-	TGTGCCAGCAGCCCACACAGGGACGAGCAGTACTTC	CASSPHRDEQYF
TRBJ2-7	TRBV11-2	TRBD2	TGTGCCAGCAGCTTTTCTAGCGGGAGCTACGAGCAGTACTTC	CASSFSSGSYEQYF
TRBJ1-2	TRBV5-4	-	TGTGCCAGCAGCTATTCAGGGTCCTCCTATGGCTACACCTTC	CASSYSGSSYGYTF
TRBJ2-2	TRBV4-2	-	TGTGCCAGCAGCCAAGGGGCCGGACTGACCCGTCTCGGGGAGCTGTTTTTT	CASSQGAGLTRLGELFF
TRBJ2-5	TRBV7-9	TRBD2	TGTGCCAGCAGCATCCGACTAGCGGGAGACTGGGAGACCCAGTACTTC	CASSIRLAGDWETQYF
TRBJ2-3	TRBV7-3	TRBD2	TGTGCCAGCAGCATCGGACTAGCAGATACGCAGTATTTT	CASSIGLADTQYF
TRBJ1-4	TRBV5-1	-	TGCGCCAGCAGCTTGGGATACCTTGGGGGGGCGTCAACTAATGAAAAACTGTTTTTT	CASSLGYLGGASTNEKLFF
TRBJ2-7	TRBV6-5	-	TGTGCCAGCAGTTACGAAAGTGTCAGCTCCTACGAGCAGTACTTC	CASSYESVSSYEQYF
TRBJ1-4	TRBV7-9	-	TGTGCCAGCAGCCGCCGGACAGAAAATGAAAAACTGTTTTTT	CASSRRTENEKLFF
TRBJ1-2	TRBV25-1	-	TGTGCCAGCAGTGATTTGGGGGCAGGCTATGGCTACACCTTC	CASSDLGAGYGYTF
TRBJ2-7	TRBV28	TRBD2	TGTGCCAGCAACCGGAGGGGGCGTCTAGCGGGAGTCGGGCAGTACTTC	CASNRRGRLAGVGQYF
TRBJ2-7	TRBV9	TRBD1	TGTGCCAGCAGCGAGAGGGGACAGGGGGCGCGCTACGAGCAGTACTTC	CASSERGQGARYEQYF
TRBJ2-7	TRBV10-3	TRBD1	TGTGCCATCACGAACAGGGGAGTTGATGAGCAGTACTTC	CAITNRGVDEQYF